This entry concerns a single T cell receptor (beta chain). One end of the junction fails to match germline, which may point to a read error. CDR1 DFQATT and CDR2 SNEGSKA come from the germline V gene (reference sequence). CDR3 length: 17 residues. No patient received treatment before thyroid surgery. This sample was taken from a study of metastatic and nonmetastatic thyroid tumors. TCRdb reanalyzed the PCR reads via MiXCR. This sample has over 50,000 clones, with roughly 29% found just once. J is TRBJ2-3 and V is TRBV20-1; 14 bases are shared with TRBD2. This TCR was sampled from a female donor with papillary thyroid cancer or a benign thyroid nodule (not recorded which). Some clones in this sample may be carry-over from other donors' samples. Sequencing was carried out using blood. The CDR3 nucleotides are TGCAGTGCTGAGGGACTAGCGGGAGAACTGAGCACAGATACGCTGTATTTT. Translating it yields CSAEGLAGELSTDTLYF.